This T cell receptor beta chain appears in the sequencing data of a study of blood T cell repertoires in COVID-19. Study background: There were acute and convalescent COVID-19 samples, and they came from the United States, Italy and Spain.

Germline V gives CDR1 GTSNPN, CDR2 SVGIG (reference sequence). Trimming took off 4 bases at V and 8 bases at J, with 23 bases between the two ends. This CDR3 is built from 15 residues. In the authors' workflow: Scientists estimated how many nucleated cells there were by amplifying reference gene primers. Sequencing was performed with immunoSEQ multiplex PCR; in TCRdb, only in-frame clones are kept and a portion is missing. Clone size and the V and J calls come from that table; the DNA yielded D and trimming. The table records some 160,000 clones, around 80% of them present only once. The receptor comes from a man aged 65-85 years with active or convalescent COVID-19. Material for sequencing was peripheral blood. The V gene is TRBV30, the J gene TRBJ1-2, with D perhaps TRBD1 (5 bases). The CDR3 is CAWNPSLGLGMGYTF. CDR3 DNA: TGTGCCTGGAACCCCTCATTGGGACTCGGGATGGGCTACACCTTC.